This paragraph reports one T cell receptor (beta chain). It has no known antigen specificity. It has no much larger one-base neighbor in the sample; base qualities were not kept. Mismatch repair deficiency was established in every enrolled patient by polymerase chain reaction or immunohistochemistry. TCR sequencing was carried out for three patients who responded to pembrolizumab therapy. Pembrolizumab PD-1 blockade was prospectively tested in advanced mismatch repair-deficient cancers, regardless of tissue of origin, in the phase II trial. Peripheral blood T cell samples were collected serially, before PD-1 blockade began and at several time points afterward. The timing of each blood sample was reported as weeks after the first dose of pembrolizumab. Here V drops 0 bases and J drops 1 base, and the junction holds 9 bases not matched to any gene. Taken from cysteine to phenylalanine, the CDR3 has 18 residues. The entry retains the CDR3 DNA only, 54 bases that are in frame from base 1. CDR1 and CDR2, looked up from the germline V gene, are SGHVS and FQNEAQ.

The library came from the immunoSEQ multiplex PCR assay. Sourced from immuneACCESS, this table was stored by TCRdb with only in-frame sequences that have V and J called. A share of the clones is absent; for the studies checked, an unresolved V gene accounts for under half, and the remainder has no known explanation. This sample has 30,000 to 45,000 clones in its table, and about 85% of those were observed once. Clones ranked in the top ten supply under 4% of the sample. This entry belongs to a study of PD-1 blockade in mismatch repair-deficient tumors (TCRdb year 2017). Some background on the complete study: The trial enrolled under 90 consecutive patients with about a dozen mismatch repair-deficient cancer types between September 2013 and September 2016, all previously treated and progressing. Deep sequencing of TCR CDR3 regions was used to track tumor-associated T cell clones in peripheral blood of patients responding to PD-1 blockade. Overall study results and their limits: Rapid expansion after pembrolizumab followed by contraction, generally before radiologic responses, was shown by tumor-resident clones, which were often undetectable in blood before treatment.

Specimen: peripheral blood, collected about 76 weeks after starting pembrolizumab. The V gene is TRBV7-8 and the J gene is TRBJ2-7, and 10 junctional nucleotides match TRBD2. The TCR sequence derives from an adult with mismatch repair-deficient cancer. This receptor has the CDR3 CASSLAGPLAGLSYEQYF. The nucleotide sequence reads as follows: TGTGCCAGCAGCTTAGCAGGGCCACTAGCGGGACTTTCCTACGAGCAGTACTTC.